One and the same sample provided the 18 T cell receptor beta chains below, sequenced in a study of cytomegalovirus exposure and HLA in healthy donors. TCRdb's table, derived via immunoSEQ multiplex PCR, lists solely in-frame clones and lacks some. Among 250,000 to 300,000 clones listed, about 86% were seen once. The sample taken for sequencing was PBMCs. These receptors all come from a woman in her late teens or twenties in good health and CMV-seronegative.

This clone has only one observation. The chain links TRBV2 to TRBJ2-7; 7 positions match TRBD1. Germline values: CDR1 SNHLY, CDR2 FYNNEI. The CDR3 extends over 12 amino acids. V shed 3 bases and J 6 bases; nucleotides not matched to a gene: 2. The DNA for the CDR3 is TGTGCCAGCAGTGAGACAGGGTTCGAGCAGTACTTC. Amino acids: CASSETGFEQYF.

The CDR3 DNA reads as TGCGCCAGCAGTGAGTCGAACGGTCCCTACGAGCAGTACTTC. Amino acids: CASSESNGPYEQYF. The chain uses TRBV10-2 and TRBJ2-7; D not resolved. Germline V gene lookup returns CDR1 WSHSY and CDR2 SAAADI. This CDR3 comprises 14 residues. Trimming removed 0 bases from V and 2 bases from J, with 8 bases in between.

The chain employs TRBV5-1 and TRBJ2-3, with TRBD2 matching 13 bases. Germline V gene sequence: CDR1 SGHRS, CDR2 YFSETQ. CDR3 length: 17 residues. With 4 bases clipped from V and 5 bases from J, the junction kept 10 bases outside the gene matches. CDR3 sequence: CASSEGTSGDLVDTQYF. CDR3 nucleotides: TGCGCCAGCAGCGAGGGGACTAGCGGGGATCTGGTAGATACGCAGTATTTT.

CDR3 coding DNA: TGTGCCAGCAGTTTCTCGGGACTTCCCTTTAGCTACACCTTC. Amino acids: CASSFSGLPFSYTF. The J gene is TRBJ1-2, the V gene TRBV27; possible D gene TRBD1, 5 bases. Germline loops: CDR1 MNHEY, CDR2 SMNVEV (reference sequence). The CDR3 contains 14 residues. V was cut by 3 bases and J by 9 bases, with 17 bases left in between.

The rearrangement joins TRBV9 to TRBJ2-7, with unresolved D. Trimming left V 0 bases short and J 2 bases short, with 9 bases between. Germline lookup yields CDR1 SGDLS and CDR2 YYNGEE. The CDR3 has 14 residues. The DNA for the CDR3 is TGTGCCAGCAGCGTAGCTCCGGGTACCTACGAGCAGTACTTC. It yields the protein CASSVAPGTYEQYF.

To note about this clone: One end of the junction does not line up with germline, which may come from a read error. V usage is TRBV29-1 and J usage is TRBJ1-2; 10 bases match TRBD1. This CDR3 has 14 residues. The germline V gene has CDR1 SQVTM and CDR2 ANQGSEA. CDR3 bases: TGCACCGTTCCTTCGACAGGGGGCAACTATGGCTACACCTTC. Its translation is CTVPSTGGNYGYTF.

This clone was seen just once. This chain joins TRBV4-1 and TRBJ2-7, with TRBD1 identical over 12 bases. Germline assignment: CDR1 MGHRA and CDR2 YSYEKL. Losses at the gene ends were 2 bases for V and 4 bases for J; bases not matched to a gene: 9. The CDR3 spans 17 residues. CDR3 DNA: TGCGCCAGCAGCCAACTTCCGGGACAGGGGGCGAATTACGAGCAGTACTTC. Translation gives CASSQLPGQGANYEQYF.

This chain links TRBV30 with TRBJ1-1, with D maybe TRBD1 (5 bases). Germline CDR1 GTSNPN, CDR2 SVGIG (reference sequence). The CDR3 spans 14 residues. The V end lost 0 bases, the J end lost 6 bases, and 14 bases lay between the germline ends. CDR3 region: CAWSVTFRDSEAFF. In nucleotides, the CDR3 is TGTGCCTGGAGTGTCACCTTCAGGGACTCTGAAGCTTTCTTT.

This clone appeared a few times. DNA of the CDR3: TGTGCCAGCAGCGGTCCTGAAGCCACTGAAGCTTTCTTT. Residues: CASSGPEATEAFF. The V and J genes are TRBV9 and TRBJ1-1; D remains ambiguous. The ends were cut back, 3 bases at V and 4 bases at J, with 10 bases in the middle. There are 13 residues in the CDR3. CDR1 and CDR2 from the germline V gene are SGDLS and YYNGEE.

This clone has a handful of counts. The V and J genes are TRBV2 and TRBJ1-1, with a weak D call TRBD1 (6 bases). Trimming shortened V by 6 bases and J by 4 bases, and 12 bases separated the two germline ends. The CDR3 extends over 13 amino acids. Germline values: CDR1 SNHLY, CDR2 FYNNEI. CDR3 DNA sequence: TGTGCCAGCAGAGAACAGGGTGGCACTGAAGCTTTCTTT. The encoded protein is CASREQGGTEAFF.

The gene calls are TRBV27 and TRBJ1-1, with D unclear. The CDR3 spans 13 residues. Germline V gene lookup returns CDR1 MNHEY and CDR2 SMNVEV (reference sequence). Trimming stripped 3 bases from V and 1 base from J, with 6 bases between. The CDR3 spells CASSFRQNTEAFF. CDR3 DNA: TGTGCCAGCAGTTTCCGACAGAACACTGAAGCTTTCTTT.

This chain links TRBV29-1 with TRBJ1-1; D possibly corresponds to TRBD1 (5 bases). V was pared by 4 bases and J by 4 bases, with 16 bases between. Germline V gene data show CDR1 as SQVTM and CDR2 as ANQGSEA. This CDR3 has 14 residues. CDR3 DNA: TGCAGCGTTGGAACTGGGGCCACCGCCACTGAAGCTTTCTTT. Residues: CSVGTGATATEAFF.

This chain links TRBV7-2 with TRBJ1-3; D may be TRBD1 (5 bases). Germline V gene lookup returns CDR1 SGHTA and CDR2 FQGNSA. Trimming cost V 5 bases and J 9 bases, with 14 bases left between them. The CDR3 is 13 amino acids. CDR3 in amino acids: CASSPRQGGTIYF. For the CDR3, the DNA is TGTGCCAGCAGCCCACGGCAGGGTGGCACCATATATTTT.

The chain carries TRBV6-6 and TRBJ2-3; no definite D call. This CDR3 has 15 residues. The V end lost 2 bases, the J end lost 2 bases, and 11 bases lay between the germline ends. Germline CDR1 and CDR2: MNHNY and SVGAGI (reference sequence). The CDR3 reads CASSYGAPTTDTQYF. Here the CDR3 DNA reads TGTGCCAGCAGTTACGGAGCACCCACCACAGATACGCAGTATTTT.

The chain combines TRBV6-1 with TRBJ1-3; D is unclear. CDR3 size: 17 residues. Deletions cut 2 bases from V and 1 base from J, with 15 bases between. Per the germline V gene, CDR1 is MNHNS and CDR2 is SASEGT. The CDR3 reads CASSESLKWASGNTIYF. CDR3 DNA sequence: TGTGCCAGCAGTGAATCCCTGAAGTGGGCTTCTGGAAACACCATATATTTT.

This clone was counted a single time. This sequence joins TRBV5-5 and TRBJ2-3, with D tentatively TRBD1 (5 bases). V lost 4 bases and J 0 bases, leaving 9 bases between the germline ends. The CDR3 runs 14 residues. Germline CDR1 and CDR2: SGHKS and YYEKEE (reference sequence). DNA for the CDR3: TGTGCCAGCAGCATCAGGGCTAGCACAGATACGCAGTATTTT. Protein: CASSIRASTDTQYF.

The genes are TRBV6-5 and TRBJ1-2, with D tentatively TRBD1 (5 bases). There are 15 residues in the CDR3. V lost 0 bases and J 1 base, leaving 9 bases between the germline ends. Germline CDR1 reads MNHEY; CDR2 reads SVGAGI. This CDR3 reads CASSYSSGNNYGYTF. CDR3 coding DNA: TGTGCCAGCAGTTACTCGTCAGGGAATAACTATGGCTACACCTTC.

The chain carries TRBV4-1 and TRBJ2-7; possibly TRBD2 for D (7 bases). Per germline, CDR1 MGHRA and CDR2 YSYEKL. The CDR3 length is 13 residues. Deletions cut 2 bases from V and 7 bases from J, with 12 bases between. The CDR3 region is CASSQIQGGEQYF. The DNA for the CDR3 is TGCGCCAGCAGCCAAATACAGGGAGGGGAGCAGTACTTC.